This T cell receptor beta chain was obtained from a study of T cells after yellow fever vaccination. Study results and limitations: Weaker overall, the secondary response nonetheless peaked faster (day 5 versus 15).

The germline gives CDR1 DFQATT, CDR2 SNEGSKA (reference sequence). V gave up 0 bases and J gave up 5 bases, with 14 bases separating them. The CDR3 spans 15 residues. In TCRdb, the 5' RACE reads were re-called with MiXCR into one record per CDR3 protein. The sample carries 510,000 or so distinct CDR3 sequences, about 19% recorded once. This clonotype has a handful of counts. Its antigen is as yet unknown. V and J are TRBV20-1 and TRBJ2-1, with D possibly matching TRBD2 (5 bases). The TCR sequence derives from a man aged 30 to 39 who received the YFV17D yellow fever vaccine. The source material was PBMCs, sampled 15 days after the yellow fever booster vaccination. CDR3 sequence reads: CSARDLRTANNEQFF. The CDR3 DNA reads TGCAGTGCTAGAGATCTCCGGACTGCTAACAATGAGCAGTTCTTC.